This T cell receptor (beta chain) was sequenced for a study of T-cell memory formation after mild COVID-19. The CDR3 has 15 amino acids. V was cut by 4 bases and J by 6 bases, with 15 bases left in between. Germline V gives CDR1 KGHDR, CDR2 SFDVKD. TCRdb called the 5' RACE reads again in MiXCR, with one record for every CDR3 protein. The sample holds about 210,000 distinct CDR3 sequences; more than 25% are singletons and the top ten take around 10%. This clonotype was sampled from an adult woman who had mild COVID-19 (a few samples of this study predate the infection). Cell type and time point are not known. The chain recombines TRBV24-1 with TRBJ2-1; the D is unclear. The specimen was PBMCs or a T cell subset sorted from them (not recorded which). For the CDR3, the DNA is TGTGCCACCAGTGACGATTACCCAGAGTTCAATGAGCAGTTCTTC. Its protein is CATSDDYPEFNEQFF.